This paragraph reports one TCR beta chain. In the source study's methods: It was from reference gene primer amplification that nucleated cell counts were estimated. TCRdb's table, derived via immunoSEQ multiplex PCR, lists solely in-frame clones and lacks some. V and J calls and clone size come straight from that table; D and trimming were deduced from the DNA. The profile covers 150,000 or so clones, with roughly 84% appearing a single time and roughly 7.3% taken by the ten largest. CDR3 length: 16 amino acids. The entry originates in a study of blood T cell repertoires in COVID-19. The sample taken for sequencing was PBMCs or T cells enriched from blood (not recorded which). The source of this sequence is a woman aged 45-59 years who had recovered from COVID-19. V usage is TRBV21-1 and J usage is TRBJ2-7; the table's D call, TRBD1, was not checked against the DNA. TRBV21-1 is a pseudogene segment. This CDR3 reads CASSKAMDRVVHEQYF. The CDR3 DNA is TGTGCCAGCAGCAAAGCGATGGACAGGGTAGTCCACGAGCAGTACTTC.